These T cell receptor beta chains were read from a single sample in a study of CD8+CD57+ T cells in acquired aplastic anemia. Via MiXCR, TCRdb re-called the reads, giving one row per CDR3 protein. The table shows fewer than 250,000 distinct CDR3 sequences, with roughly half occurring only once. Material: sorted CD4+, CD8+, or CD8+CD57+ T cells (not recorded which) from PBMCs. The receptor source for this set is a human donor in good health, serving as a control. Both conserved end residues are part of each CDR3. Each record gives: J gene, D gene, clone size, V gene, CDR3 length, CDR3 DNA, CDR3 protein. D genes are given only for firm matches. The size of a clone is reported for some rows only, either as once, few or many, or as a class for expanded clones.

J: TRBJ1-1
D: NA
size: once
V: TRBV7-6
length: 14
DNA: TGTGCCAGCAGCCCCCGTAAACAGTTTACTGAAGCTTTCTTT
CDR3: CASSPRKQFTEAFF

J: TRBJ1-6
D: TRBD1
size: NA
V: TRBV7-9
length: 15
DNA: TGTGCCAGCAGCTTCGAAGGGACAGGGGGTTCACCCCTCCACTTT
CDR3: CASSFEGTGGSPLHF

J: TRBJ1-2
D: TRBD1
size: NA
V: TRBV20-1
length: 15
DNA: TGCAGTGCTAGTGGGACAGGGAGGACCAGTGATGGCTACACCTTC
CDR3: CSASGTGRTSDGYTF

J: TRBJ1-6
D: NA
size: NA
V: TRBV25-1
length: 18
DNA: TGTGCCAGCAGTGAAAGCGGGGGACCGGTTCCGAATAATTCACCCCTCCACTTT
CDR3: CASSESGGPVPNNSPLHF

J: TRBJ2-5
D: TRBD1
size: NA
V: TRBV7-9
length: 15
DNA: TGTGCCAGCAACCCAGGACAGGGGGGTCAAGAGACCCAGTACTTC
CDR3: CASNPGQGGQETQYF

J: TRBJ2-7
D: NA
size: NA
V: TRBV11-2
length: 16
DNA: TGTGCCAGCAGCTTAGATGAGGGCGGGGGCCTGTACGAGCAGTACTTC
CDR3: CASSLDEGGGLYEQYF

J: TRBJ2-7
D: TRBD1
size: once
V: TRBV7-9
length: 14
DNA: TGTGCCAGCAGCGAATACAGGGGGCCCTACGAGCAGTACTTC
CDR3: CASSEYRGPYEQYF

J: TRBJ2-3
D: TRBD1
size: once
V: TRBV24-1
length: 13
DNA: TGTGCCACCACGACAGGGGGCACAGATACGCAGTATTTT
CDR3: CATTTGGTDTQYF

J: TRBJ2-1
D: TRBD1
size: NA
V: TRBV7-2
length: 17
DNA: TGTGCCAGCAGCCCCGACCTGTCCGGGACAGGCGACAATGAGCAGTTCTTC
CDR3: CASSPDLSGTGDNEQFF

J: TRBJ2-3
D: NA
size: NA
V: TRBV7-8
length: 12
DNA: TGTGCCAGCAGCTTAGGTGCAGATACGCAGTATTTT
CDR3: CASSLGADTQYF

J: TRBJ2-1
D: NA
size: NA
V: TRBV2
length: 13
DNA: TGTGCCAGCAGTGCAGGAAGAAACAATGAGCAGTTCTTC
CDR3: CASSAGRNNEQFF

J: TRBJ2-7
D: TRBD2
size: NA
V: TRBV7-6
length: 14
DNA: TGTGCCAGCAGCCTCGGACTAGCGGGGGACGAGCAGTACTTC
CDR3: CASSLGLAGDEQYF

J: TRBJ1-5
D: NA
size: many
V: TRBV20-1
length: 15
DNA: TGCAGTGCTGGTATCGCAGGGGAAGTGAATCAGCCCCAGCATTTT
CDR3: CSAGIAGEVNQPQHF

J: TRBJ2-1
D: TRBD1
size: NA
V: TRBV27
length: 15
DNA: TGTGCCAGCAGTTCGGGACAGGGGGCGCACAATGAGCAGTTCTTC
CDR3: CASSSGQGAHNEQFF

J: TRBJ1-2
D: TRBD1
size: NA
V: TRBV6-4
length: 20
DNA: TGTGCCAGCAGTGAGCCCCTTGGGTTGTTCCGGGACAGGGGTACCTATGGCTACACCTTC
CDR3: CASSEPLGLFRDRGTYGYTF

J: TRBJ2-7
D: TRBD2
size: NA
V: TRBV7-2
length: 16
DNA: TGTGCCAGCAGCTCGATGATAGCGGGGGGGACCTACGAGCAGTACTTC
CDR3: CASSSMIAGGTYEQYF

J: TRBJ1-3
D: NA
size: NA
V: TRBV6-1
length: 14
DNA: TGTGCCAGCAATGATAGGGGATCTGGAAACACCATATATTTT
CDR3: CASNDRGSGNTIYF

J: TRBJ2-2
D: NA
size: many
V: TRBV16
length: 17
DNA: TGTGCCAGCAGCCTAACCCTTAAGGGCCAGAACACCGGGGAGCTGTTTTTT
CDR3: CASSLTLKGQNTGELFF

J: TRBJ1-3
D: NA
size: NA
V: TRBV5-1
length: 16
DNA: TGCGCCAGCAGCTTGGCGAACGTGGGCCCTGGAAACACCATATATTTT
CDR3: CASSLANVGPGNTIYF

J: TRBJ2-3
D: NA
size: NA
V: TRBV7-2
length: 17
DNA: TGTGCCAGCAGCTTTCGAAGGACTTATCCCCAGGCAGATACGCAGTATTTT
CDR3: CASSFRRTYPQADTQYF

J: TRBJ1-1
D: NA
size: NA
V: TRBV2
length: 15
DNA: TGTGCCAGCAGTGAAGAGGGGGGGCGGTACACTGAAGCTTTCTTT
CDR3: CASSEEGGRYTEAFF

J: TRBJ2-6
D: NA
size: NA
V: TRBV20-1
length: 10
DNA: TGCAGTGCTAGAGTACTAGGAGAGACTTTC
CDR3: CSARVLGETF

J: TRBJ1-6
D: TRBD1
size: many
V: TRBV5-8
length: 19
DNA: TGTGCCAGCAGCTTGGAGGTGACAGGGAAGGTGTCCTATAATTCACCCCTCCACTTT
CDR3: CASSLEVTGKVSYNSPLHF

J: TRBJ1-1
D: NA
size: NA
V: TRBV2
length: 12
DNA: TGTGCCAGCATGAGGCAGGCCATTGAAGCTTTCTTT
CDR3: CASMRQAIEAFF

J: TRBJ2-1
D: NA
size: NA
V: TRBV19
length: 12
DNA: TGTGCCAGTAGTCCCGGGATCAATGAGCAGTTCTTC
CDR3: CASSPGINEQFF